The 8 T cell receptor beta chains listed next were all sequenced from one sample in a study of blood T cell repertoires in COVID-19. TCRdb's copy holds only in-frame clones and misses some; the assay was immunoSEQ multiplex PCR. The data hold 68,000 or so clones, with about 92% observed a single time. The sequenced material came from peripheral blood. The receptors originated from a man aged 45 to 65 with COVID-19, enrolled during active disease.

The chain recombines TRBV7-9 with TRBJ2-2, with D uncertain. From germline, CDR1 is SEHNR and CDR2 FQNEAQ (reference sequence). The CDR3 is 16 amino acids. The ends were cut back, 5 bases at V and 0 bases at J, with 13 bases in the middle. The CDR3 reads CASSPRSSTNTGELFF. For the CDR3, the DNA is TGTGCCAGCAGCCCTAGAAGCAGCACGAACACCGGGGAGCTGTTTTTT.

V is TRBV6-4 and J is TRBJ2-1, with 8 bases that match TRBD2. V was clipped by 2 bases and J by 6 bases; unmatched bases: 0. The CDR3 consists of 13 residues. CDR1 and CDR2 (germline): MRHNA, SNTAGT. The CDR3 sequence is CASSDGTSNEQFF. DNA of the CDR3: TGTGCCAGCAGTGACGGGACTAGCAATGAGCAGTTCTTC.

This chain connects TRBV24-1 to TRBJ1-3; 7 nucleotides match TRBD1. This CDR3 region has 15 residues. The V gene's germline CDR1 is KGHDR and CDR2 SFDVKD. J gave up 2 bases and V 2 bases, and 2 bases lay outside the gene matches. In nucleotides, the CDR3 is TGTGCCACCAGTGATTCGGGACAGACTGGAAACACCATATATTTT. Encoded protein: CATSDSGQTGNTIYF.

J is TRBJ1-5 and V is TRBV28; 7 nucleotides line up with TRBD1. The CDR3 is 15 amino acids. V lost 7 bases to trimming and J lost 6 bases; unmatched junction nucleotides: 12. Germline V gene data show CDR1 as MDHEN and CDR2 as SYDVKM. As DNA, the CDR3 is TGTGCCAGCACCACAACGGGACAGCTTCTTCAGCCCCAGCATTTT. Amino acid sequence: CASTTTGQLLQPQHF. The complete variable domain, with remaining parts taken from reference TRBV28 and TRBJ1-5, reads DVKVTQSSRYLVKRTGEKVFLECVQDMDHENMFWYRQDPGLGLRLIYFSYDVKMKEKGDIPEGYSVSREKKERFSLILESASTNQTSMYLCASTTTGQLLQPQHFGDGTRLSIL.

This chain joins TRBV6-5 and TRBJ2-7; tentatively, D is TRBD1 (6 bases). Per the germline V gene, CDR1 is MNHEY and CDR2 is SVGAGI. Trimming pared 6 bases from V and 2 bases from J, leaving 17 bases between. The CDR3 spans 15 residues. The CDR3 reads CASRNLYRATYEQYF. The CDR3 DNA follows: TGTGCCAGCAGGAACCTCTACAGGGCCACCTACGAGCAGTACTTC.

This clone came up a few times. This rearrangement joins TRBV15 to TRBJ2-7, with 11 bases matching TRBD2. V was pared by 7 bases and J by 0 bases, with 2 bases of the junction left unmatched. Per the germline V gene, CDR1 is LNHNV and CDR2 is YYDKDF (reference sequence). CDR3 length: 14 amino acids. The CDR3 sequence is CATKGTSGSYEQYF. The DNA for the CDR3 is TGTGCCACCAAGGGGACTAGCGGCTCCTACGAGCAGTACTTC.

The chain carries TRBV28 and TRBJ1-4; 11 nucleotides line up with TRBD1. V was pared by 4 bases and J by 7 bases, with 11 bases of the junction left unmatched. Germline V gene lookup returns CDR1 MDHEN and CDR2 SYDVKM. The CDR3 has 17 residues. CDR3 DNA sequence: TGTGCCAGCAGTTCATCCCGGACAGGGGGCAGGAGTGAAAAACTGTTTTTT. It translates to CASSSSRTGGRSEKLFF.

The chain has TRBV2 and TRBJ2-1; the D is unclear. The CDR3 sequence is 14 residues long. Trimming left V 4 bases short and J 0 bases short, with 7 bases between. Germline lookup yields CDR1 SNHLY and CDR2 FYNNEI. Here the CDR3 DNA reads TGTGCCAGCAGTGCGGAGCACTCCTACAATGAGCAGTTCTTC. It specifies CASSAEHSYNEQFF.